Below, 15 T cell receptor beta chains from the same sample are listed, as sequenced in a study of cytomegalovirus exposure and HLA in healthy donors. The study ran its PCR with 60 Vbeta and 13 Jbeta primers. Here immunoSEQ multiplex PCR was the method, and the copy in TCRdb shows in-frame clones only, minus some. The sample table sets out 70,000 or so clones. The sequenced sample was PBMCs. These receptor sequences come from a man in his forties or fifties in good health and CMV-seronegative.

CDR3 coding DNA: TGCGCCAGCAGTTCTACGGGGAACACCGGGGAGCTGTTTTTT. It yields the protein CASSSTGNTGELFF. The genes are TRBV10-1 and TRBJ2-2; no clear D gene. CDR3 length: 14 residues. The V and J ends lost 5 bases and 1 base respectively, with 8 bases between them. Germline-derived CDR1 and CDR2 are WNHNN and SYGVQD (reference sequence).

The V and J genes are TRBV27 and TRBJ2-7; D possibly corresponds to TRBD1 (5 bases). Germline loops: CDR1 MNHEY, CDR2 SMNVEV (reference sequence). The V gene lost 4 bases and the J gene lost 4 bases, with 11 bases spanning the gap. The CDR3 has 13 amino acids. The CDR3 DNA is TGTGCCAGCAGTTACCAGGGTCCTTACGAGCAGTACTTC. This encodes CASSYQGPYEQYF.

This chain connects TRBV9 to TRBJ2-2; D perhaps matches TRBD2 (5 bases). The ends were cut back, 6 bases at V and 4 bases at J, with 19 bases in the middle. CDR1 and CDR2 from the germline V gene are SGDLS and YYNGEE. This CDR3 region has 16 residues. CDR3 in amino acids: CASTTDLSLSTGELFF. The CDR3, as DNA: TGTGCCAGCACCACGGACTTAAGTCTCTCCACCGGGGAGCTGTTTTTT.

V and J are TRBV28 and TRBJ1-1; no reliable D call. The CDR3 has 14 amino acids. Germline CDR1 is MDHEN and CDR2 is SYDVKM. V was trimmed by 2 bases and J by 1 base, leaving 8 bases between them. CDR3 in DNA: TGTGCCAGCAGTTTAAGACTTTCGAACACTGAAGCTTTCTTT. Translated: CASSLRLSNTEAFF.

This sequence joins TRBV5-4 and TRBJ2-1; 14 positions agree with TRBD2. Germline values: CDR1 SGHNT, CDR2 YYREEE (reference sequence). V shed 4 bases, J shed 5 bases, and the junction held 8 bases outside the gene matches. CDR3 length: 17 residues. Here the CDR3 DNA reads TGTGCCAGCAGCCCGGGACTAGCGGGAGAGGTCGACAATGAGCAGTTCTTC. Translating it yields CASSPGLAGEVDNEQFF.

The CDR3 sequence: CASSSAVTISGNTIYF. In nucleotides, the CDR3 is TGTGCCAGCAGCTCAGCAGTAACTATCTCTGGAAACACCATATATTTT. The J gene is TRBJ1-3, the V gene TRBV7-2; D is ambiguous. This CDR3 contains 16 residues. Trimming removed 4 bases from V and 0 bases from J, with 13 bases in between. Germline V gives CDR1 SGHTA, CDR2 FQGNSA.

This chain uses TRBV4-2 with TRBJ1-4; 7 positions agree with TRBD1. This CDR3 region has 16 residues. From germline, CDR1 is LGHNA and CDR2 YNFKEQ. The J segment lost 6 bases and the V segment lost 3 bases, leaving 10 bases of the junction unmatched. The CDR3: CASSHRMDRRYEKLFF. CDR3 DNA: TGTGCCAGCAGCCACCGAATGGACAGGAGGTATGAAAAACTGTTTTTT.

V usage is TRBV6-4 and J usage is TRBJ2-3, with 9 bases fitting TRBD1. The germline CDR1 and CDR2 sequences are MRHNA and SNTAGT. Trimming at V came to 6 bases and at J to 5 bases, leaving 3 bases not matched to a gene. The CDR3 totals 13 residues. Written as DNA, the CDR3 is TGTGCCAGCAGCGCGGACAGGGGAGATACGCAGTATTTT. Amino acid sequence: CASSADRGDTQYF.

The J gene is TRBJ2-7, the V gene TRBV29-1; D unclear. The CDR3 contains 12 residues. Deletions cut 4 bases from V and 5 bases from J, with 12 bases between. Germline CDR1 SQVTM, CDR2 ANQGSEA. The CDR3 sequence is CSVVVGVDEQYF. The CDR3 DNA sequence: TGCAGCGTTGTCGTCGGTGTGGACGAGCAGTACTTC.

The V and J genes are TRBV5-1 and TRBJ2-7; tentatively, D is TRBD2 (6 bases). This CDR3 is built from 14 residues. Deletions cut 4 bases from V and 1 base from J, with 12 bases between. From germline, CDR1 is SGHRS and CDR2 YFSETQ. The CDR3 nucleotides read TGCGCCAGCAGCACCAACGGGGGATCCTACGAGCAGTACTTC. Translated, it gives CASSTNGGSYEQYF.

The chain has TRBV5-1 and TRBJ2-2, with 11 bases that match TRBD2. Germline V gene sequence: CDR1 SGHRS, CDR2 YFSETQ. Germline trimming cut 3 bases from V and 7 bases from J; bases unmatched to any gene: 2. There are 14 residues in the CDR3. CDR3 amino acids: CASSYGLAGGELFF. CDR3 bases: TGCGCCAGCAGCTACGGACTAGCGGGCGGGGAGCTGTTTTTT.

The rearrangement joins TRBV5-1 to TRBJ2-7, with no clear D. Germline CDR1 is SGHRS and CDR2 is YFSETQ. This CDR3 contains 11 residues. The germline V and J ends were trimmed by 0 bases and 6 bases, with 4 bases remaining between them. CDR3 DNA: TGCGCCAGCAGCTTGGGAGGCGAGCAGTACTTC. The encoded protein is CASSLGGEQYF. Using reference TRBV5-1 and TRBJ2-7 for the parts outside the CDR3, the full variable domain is KAGVTQTPRYLIKTRGQQVTLSCSPISGHRSVSWYQQTPGQGLQFLFEYFSETQRNKGNFPGRFSGRQFSNSRSEMNVSTLELGDSALYLCASSLGGEQYFGPGTRLTVT.

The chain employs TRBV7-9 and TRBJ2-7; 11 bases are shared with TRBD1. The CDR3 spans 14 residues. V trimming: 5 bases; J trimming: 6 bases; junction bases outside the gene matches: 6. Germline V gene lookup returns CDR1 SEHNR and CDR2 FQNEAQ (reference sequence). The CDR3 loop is CASSLPGQGGEQYF. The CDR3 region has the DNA TGTGCCAGCAGCCTACCGGGACAGGGGGGCGAGCAGTACTTC.

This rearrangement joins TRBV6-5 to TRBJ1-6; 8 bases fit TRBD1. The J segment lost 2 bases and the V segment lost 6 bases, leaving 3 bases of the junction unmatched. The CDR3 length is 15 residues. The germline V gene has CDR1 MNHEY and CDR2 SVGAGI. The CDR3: CASRTGGTYNSPLHF. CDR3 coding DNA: TGTGCCAGCAGAACAGGGGGGACCTATAATTCACCCCTCCACTTT.

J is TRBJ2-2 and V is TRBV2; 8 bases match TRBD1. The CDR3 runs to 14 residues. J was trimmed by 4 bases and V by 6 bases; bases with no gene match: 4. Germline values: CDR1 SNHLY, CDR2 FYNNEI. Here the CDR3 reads CASRGDRGTGELFF. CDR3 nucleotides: TGTGCCAGCAGAGGAGACAGGGGCACCGGGGAGCTGTTTTTT.